This T cell receptor beta chain comes out of a study of T cell responses to AZD1222 COVID-19 vaccine. Here immunoSEQ multiplex PCR was the method, and the copy in TCRdb shows in-frame clones only, minus some. The sample records 180,000 or so clones, 93% being singletons. The CDR3 has 13 residues. V was clipped by 6 bases and J by 4 bases, with 11 bases between them. The germline V gene has CDR1 LNHDA and CDR2 SQIVND (reference sequence). The clonotype originates from an adult who received the AZD1222 COVID-19 vaccine. Here the sequenced sample was peripheral blood, taken 28 days after the second AZD1222 dose. This chain uses TRBV19 with TRBJ2-3, with a weak D call TRBD2 (5 bases). The CDR3 nucleotides read TGTGCCAGTAGGTCGGGGATCGCAGATACGCAGTATTTT. This encodes CASRSGIADTQYF.